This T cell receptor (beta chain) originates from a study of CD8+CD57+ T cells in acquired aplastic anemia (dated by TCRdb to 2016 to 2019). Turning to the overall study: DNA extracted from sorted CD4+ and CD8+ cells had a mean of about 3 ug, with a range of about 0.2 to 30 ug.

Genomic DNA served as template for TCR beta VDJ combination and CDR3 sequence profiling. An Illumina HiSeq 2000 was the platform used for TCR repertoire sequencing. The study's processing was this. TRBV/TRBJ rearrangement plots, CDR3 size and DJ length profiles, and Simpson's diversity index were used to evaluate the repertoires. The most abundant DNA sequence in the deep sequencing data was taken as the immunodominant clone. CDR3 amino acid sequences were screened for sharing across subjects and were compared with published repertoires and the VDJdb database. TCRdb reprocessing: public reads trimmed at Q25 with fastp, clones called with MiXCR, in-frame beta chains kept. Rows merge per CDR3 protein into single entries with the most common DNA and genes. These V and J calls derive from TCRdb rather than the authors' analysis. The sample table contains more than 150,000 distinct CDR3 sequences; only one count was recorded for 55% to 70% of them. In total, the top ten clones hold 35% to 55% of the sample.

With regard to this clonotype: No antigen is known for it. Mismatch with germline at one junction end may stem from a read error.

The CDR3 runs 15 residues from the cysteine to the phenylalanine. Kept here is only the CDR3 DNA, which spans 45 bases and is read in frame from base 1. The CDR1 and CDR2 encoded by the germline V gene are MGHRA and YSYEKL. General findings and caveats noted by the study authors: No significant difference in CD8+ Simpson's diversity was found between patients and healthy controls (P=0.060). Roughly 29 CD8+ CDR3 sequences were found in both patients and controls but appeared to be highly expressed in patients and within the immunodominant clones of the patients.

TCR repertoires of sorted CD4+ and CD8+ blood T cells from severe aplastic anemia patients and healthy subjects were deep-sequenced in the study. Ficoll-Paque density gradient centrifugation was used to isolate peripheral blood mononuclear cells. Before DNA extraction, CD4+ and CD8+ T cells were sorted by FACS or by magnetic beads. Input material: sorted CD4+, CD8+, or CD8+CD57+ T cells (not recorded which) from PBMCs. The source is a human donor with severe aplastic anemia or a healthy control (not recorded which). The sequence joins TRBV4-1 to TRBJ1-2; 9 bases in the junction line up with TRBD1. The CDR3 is CAGSQDVQGAVGYTF. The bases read TGCGCCGGCAGCCAAGATGTACAGGGGGCCGTTGGCTACACCTTC.